The 19 T cell receptor beta chains in this list originate from one sample, sequenced in a study of regulatory T cells in long-lasting Graves disease. This sample's time point: newly diagnosed GD, antithyroid drugs for less than 3 months. Extracted RNA from PBMCs served as the source of the TCR library. Libraries of TCR beta came from iRepertoire HTBI primers plus Arm-PCR of CDR3 regions. TCRdb passed the multiplex PCR reads through MiXCR, listing each CDR3 protein once. The sample carries 500,000 to 700,000 distinct CDR3 sequences, 15% to 20% recorded once. Separately, the same data were catalogued under a study of T cells in Graves' hyperthyroidism and ophthalmopathy.

Specimen: peripheral blood mononuclear cells (PBMCs), collected at new diagnosis, from a patient treated with antithyroid drugs. The origin of the receptors is a woman aged 25 to 39 with Graves disease.

This clonotype occurred many times. This chain joins TRBV6-1 and TRBJ1-2; D call uncertain. The CDR3 consists of 11 residues. With 9 bases removed from V and 5 bases from J, the gap between germline ends came to 10 bases. Germline loops: CDR1 MNHNS, CDR2 SASEGT. This CDR3 reads CASILWYGYTF. CDR3 in DNA: TGTGCCAGTATTCTCTGGTATGGCTACACCTTC.

This clonotype came up many times. The rearrangement joins TRBV2 to TRBJ2-1; the D gene is possibly TRBD2 (5 bases). Germline V CDR1 and CDR2: SNHLY, FYNNEI. Trimming pared 7 bases from V and 8 bases from J, leaving 24 bases between. This CDR3 is 16 amino acids long. DNA for the CDR3: TGTGCCAGCACAAAGCTTTGGACTCCCCCTAAACATGAGCAGTTCTTC. It translates to CASTKLWTPPKHEQFF.

There are a few counts of this clonotype. The chain employs TRBV28 and TRBJ1-6, with unresolved D. Trimming removed 1 base from V and 7 bases from J, with 23 bases in between. Germline V gene lookup returns CDR1 MDHEN and CDR2 SYDVKM. The CDR3 sequence is 19 residues long. CDR3: CASSLLVLFGEGQNSPLHF. CDR3 in DNA: TGTGCCAGCAGTTTATTGGTTTTGTTCGGTGAGGGTCAGAATTCACCCCTCCACTTT.

The V and J genes are TRBV20-1 and TRBJ2-7, with D possibly matching TRBD1 (5 bases). Germline values: CDR1 DFQATT, CDR2 SNEGSKA (reference sequence). Deletions cut 1 base from V and 5 bases from J, with 9 bases between. This CDR3 is 12 amino acids long. In DNA, the CDR3 is TGCAGTGCTAGAGCACAGGAGAACGAGCAGTACTTC. Residues: CSARAQENEQYF.

This clonotype was seen once. The V call is TRBV5-1, the J call TRBJ2-3; TRBD1 matches 7 bases. The J call could be wrong; TRBJ1-1 is a better fit for the DNA end. Germline V gives CDR1 SGHRS, CDR2 YFSETQ. The length of the CDR3 is 15 residues. The CDR3 loop reads CASSIDTGALIEAFF. DNA of the CDR3: TGCGCCAGCAGCATCGATACAGGGGCGTTAATTGAAGCTTTCTTT.

This clonotype was detected only a few times. The conserved phenylalanine or tryptophan is not found at the CDR3 terminus, so this likely reflects a read error. J is TRBJ2-7 and V is TRBV28; TRBD2 aligns across 12 bases. The CDR3 runs 15 residues. Germline V lookup: CDR1 MDHEN, CDR2 SYDVKM. The ends lost 6 bases at V and 4 bases at J; junction bases unmatched: 7. CDR3 nucleotides: TGTGCCAGCAGCCCGACTAGCGGGGGACTATACGAGCAGTACCTC. Translation gives CASSPTSGGLYEQYL.

The chain carries TRBV25-1 and TRBJ1-5; D not resolved. The CDR3 consists of 16 residues. The V and J ends lost 3 bases and 3 bases respectively, with 15 bases between them. The V gene's germline CDR1 is MGHDK and CDR2 SYGVNS. This chain's CDR3 is CASSDAPGLNNQPQHF. The CDR3 bases are TGTGCCAGCAGTGATGCCCCTGGACTCAACAATCAGCCCCAGCATTTT.

This clonotype was counted between two and nine times. The chain employs TRBV11-2 and TRBJ2-3, with D uncertain. Germline V gene sequence: CDR1 SGHAT, CDR2 FQNNGV. The CDR3 is 14 residues long. V gave up 5 bases and J gave up 5 bases, with 14 bases separating them. DNA of the CDR3: TGTGCCAGCAGCCTGTTTAGCCCGGGAGATACGCAGTATTTT. It encodes CASSLFSPGDTQYF.

There are many counts of this clonotype. V usage is TRBV2 and J usage is TRBJ2-3, with TRBD2 identical over 10 bases. The CDR3 extends over 17 amino acids. Germline V CDR1 and CDR2: SNHLY, FYNNEI. The V gene end was trimmed by 5 bases and the J gene end by 2 bases; junction bases not matched to a gene: 10. The CDR3 sequence: CASSPSTSGPLTDTQYF. The CDR3 DNA is TGTGCCAGCAGTCCCTCGACTAGCGGGCCACTCACAGATACGCAGTATTTT.

This clonotype was observed at least ten times. V is TRBV7-9 and J is TRBJ1-5; D remains unclear. This CDR3 has 13 residues. Trimming cost V 1 base and J 7 bases, with 8 bases left between them. Germline lookup yields CDR1 SEHNR and CDR2 FQNEAQ (reference sequence). For the CDR3, the DNA is TGTGCCAGCAGCTTAGGTGGGGAACAGCCCCAGCATTTT. This translates into CASSLGGEQPQHF.

This clonotype was observed once. The chain employs TRBV12-3 or TRBV12-4 and TRBJ2-2; no clear D. The CDR3 runs to 12 residues. V lost 5 bases and J 6 bases, leaving 7 bases between the germline ends. CDR3 sequence reads: CASSNPPGELFF. The CDR3 DNA sequence: TGTGCCAGCAGTAACCCCCCCGGGGAGCTGTTTTTT.

The CDR3 loop reads CSVRPGTEKTQYF. The CDR3 DNA follows: TGCAGCGTTAGACCCGGGACGGAAAAAACCCAGTACTTC. This chain uses TRBV29-1 with TRBJ2-5; the D gene could be TRBD1 or TRBD2 (5 bases each). The CDR3 is made up of 13 amino acids. Trimming removed 5 bases from V and 8 bases from J, with 18 bases in between. In germline, CDR1 is SQVTM, CDR2 ANQGSEA.

The table lists this clonotype with a few counts. This chain uses TRBV10-3 with TRBJ2-1; 7 nucleotides agree with TRBD2. CDR1 and CDR2 (germline): ENHRY, SYGVKD. The CDR3 totals 15 residues. The V gene end was trimmed by 8 bases and the J gene end by 2 bases; junction bases not matched to a gene: 9. CDR3 in amino acids: CAIWDSGRAYNEQFF. The CDR3 nucleotides are TGTGCCATCTGGGATAGCGGGCGAGCCTACAATGAGCAGTTCTTC.

V usage is TRBV7-9 and J usage is TRBJ2-3, with 8 nucleotides matching TRBD1. Trimming at V came to 1 base and at J to 1 base, leaving 4 bases not matched to a gene. This CDR3 has 16 amino acids. Germline lookup yields CDR1 SEHNR and CDR2 FQNEAQ (reference sequence). CDR3 loop: CASSLGTGSGTDTQYF. The CDR3 nucleotides read TGTGCCAGCAGCTTAGGGACAGGGAGTGGCACAGATACGCAGTATTTT.

This clonotype was seen only a few times. V gene TRBV7-9 combines with J gene TRBJ2-4; 7 bases are a match to TRBD2. Per the germline V gene, CDR1 is SEHNR and CDR2 is FQNEAQ (reference sequence). V lost 5 bases and J lost 9; bases outside the gene matches: 7. CDR3 length: 13 amino acids. The CDR3 bases are TGTGCCAGCAGCCCGGGACTACCGGGCATTCAGTACTTC. This translates into CASSPGLPGIQYF.

This clonotype has at least ten counts. This chain joins TRBV7-3 and TRBJ2-7; 7 bases fit TRBD2. This CDR3 has 12 residues. Per germline, CDR1 SGHTA and CDR2 FQGTGA. V lost 1 base, J lost 6 bases, and 0 bases stayed unmatched. CDR3 DNA: TGTGCCAGCAGCTTAAGGGGGGGCGAGCAGTACTTC. Its protein is CASSLRGGEQYF.

This clonotype came up many times. The CDR3 sequence: CASNLAGVGTDTQYF. CDR3 bases: TGTGCCAGCAACCTAGCGGGAGTCGGGACAGATACGCAGTATTTT. This sequence joins TRBV28 and TRBJ2-3; 10 bases are shared with TRBD2. V lost 7 bases, J lost 3 bases, and 7 bases stayed unmatched. In germline, CDR1 is MDHEN, CDR2 SYDVKM. This CDR3 has 15 amino acids.

The genes are TRBV6-2 or TRBV6-3 and TRBJ1-2; tentatively, D is TRBD1 (5 bases). V was clipped by 0 bases and J by 9 bases, with 20 bases between them. CDR1 and CDR2 (germline): MNHEY, SVGEGT. This CDR3 is 16 amino acids long. CDR3 sequence reads: CASSYSVRASGLRYTF. DNA of the CDR3: TGTGCCAGCAGTTACTCGGTCAGGGCATCGGGTCTCCGCTACACCTTC.

V gene TRBV2 combines with J gene TRBJ1-2, with a weak D call TRBD1 (5 bases). Trimming took off 2 bases at V and 2 bases at J, with 9 bases between the two ends. The germline V gene has CDR1 SNHLY and CDR2 FYNNEI. The CDR3 contains 14 residues. CDR3 amino acids: CASSEQGLNYGYTF. The CDR3 DNA reads as TGTGCCAGCAGTGAACAGGGCTTAAACTATGGCTACACCTTC.